One and the same sample provided the 29 T cell receptor beta chains below, sequenced in a study of Ad26.COV2.S vaccination and SARS-CoV-2 variants. Produced via immunoSEQ multiplex PCR; TCRdb's table is partial and in-frame only. The repertoire has about 400,000 clones, roughly four fifths of them found once; the top ten carry roughly 7.4%. The treatment: roughly 19 received Ad26.COV2.S at low or high dose, single or two shots; 5 received placebo; per-sample allocation not given. Collection of samples fell on day 63 after the first vaccine or placebo injection. This sample comprised peripheral blood, obtained in a trial of Ad26.COV2.S vaccine versus placebo. Receptors were obtained from a person aged 18-65 years who received the Ad26.COV2.S COVID-19 vaccine or a placebo.

The rearrangement uses TRBV10-3 and TRBJ2-7, with D possibly matching TRBD1 (5 bases). CDR1 is ENHRY, CDR2 SYGVKD, per germline. CDR3 size: 14 residues. Trimming left V 6 bases short and J 6 bases short, with 18 bases between. The CDR3 protein is CAIRAGNPGFEQYF. The CDR3 DNA reads as TGTGCCATCAGGGCAGGGAATCCAGGTTTCGAGCAGTACTTC.

The rearrangement links TRBV3-1 (or the pseudogene TRBV3-2) to TRBJ2-5, with D possibly TRBD2 on 5 matching bases. V was clipped by 4 bases and J by 4 bases, with 10 bases between them. Germline lookup yields CDR1 LGHDT and CDR2 YNNKEL (reference sequence). CDR3 size: 13 residues. The CDR3 here is CASSPLEGETQYF. CDR3 bases: TGTGCCAGCAGCCCCCTCGAGGGAGAGACCCAGTACTTC.

The chain joins TRBV19 to TRBJ2-7, with TRBD1 matching over 8 bases. CDR1 and CDR2 (germline): LNHDA, SQIVND (reference sequence). The CDR3 is made up of 16 amino acids. V dropped 4 bases and J dropped 0; count of bases not matched to a gene: 8. This CDR3 reads CASSTHLGTGSYEQYF. The CDR3 DNA follows: TGTGCCAGTAGTACACACCTCGGGACAGGCTCCTACGAGCAGTACTTC. Based on the CDR3 plus reference TRBV19 and TRBJ2-7, the full variable domain is DGGITQSPKYLFRKEGQNVTLSCEQNLNHDAMYWYRQDPGQGLRLIYYSQIVNDFQKGDIAEGYSVSREKKESFPLTVTSAQKNPTAFYLCASSTHLGTGSYEQYFGPGTRLTVT.

The CDR3 sequence is CATTGGPTEAFF. The CDR3, as DNA: TGTGCCACTACAGGGGGCCCAACTGAAGCTTTCTTT. This sequence joins TRBV28 and TRBJ1-1, with 9 bases fitting TRBD1. V was clipped by 10 bases and J by 5 bases; unmatched bases: 5. CDR3 length: 12 residues. The germline V gene encodes CDR1 MDHEN and CDR2 SYDVKM.

V usage is TRBV6-8 and J usage is TRBJ2-7; TRBD2 matches at 8 bases. Germline V gene data show CDR1 as MNHGY and CDR2 as SAAAGT. Trimming cost V 6 bases and J 3 bases; bases outside gene matches: 7. The CDR3 runs 14 residues. The CDR3 sequence: CASSQTTSDYEQYF. In nucleotides, the CDR3 is TGTGCCAGCAGCCAGACGACTAGCGACTACGAGCAGTACTTC.

V gene TRBV21-1 combines with J gene TRBJ1-6. TRBV21-1 is marked as a pseudogene. This CDR3 spans 12 amino acids. CDR3 amino acids: CASSKRASPLHF. CDR3 sequence (DNA): TGTGCCAGCAGCAAAAGGGCTTCACCCCTCCACTTT.

V is TRBV19 and J is TRBJ2-2, with D possibly matching TRBD2 (6 bases). Trimming shortened V by 7 bases and J by 5 bases, and 17 bases separated the two germline ends. This CDR3 is 15 amino acids long. Germline assignment: CDR1 LNHDA and CDR2 SQIVND (reference sequence). The CDR3 region is CASTVTGGETGELFF. The CDR3 nucleotides are TGTGCCAGTACCGTAACCGGCGGGGAAACCGGGGAGCTGTTTTTT.

The chain has TRBV5-6 and TRBJ2-7; D is perhaps TRBD1 (7 bases). Trimming took off 2 bases at V and 6 bases at J, with 9 bases between the two ends. The CDR3 extends over 12 amino acids. The germline V gene has CDR1 SGHDT and CDR2 YYEEEE. CDR3 nucleotide sequence: TGTGCCAGCAGCTTCCAGGGGGGCGAGCAGTACTTC. This gives the protein CASSFQGGEQYF.

J is TRBJ2-3 and V is TRBV28, with unresolved D. CDR1 MDHEN and CDR2 SYDVKM come from the germline V gene. CDR3 length equals 11 residues. The V and J ends lost 5 bases and 6 bases respectively, with 6 bases between them. CDR3 amino acids: CASSRRDTQYF. Written as DNA, the CDR3 is TGTGCCAGCAGTAGGCGGGATACGCAGTATTTT.

The chain carries TRBV7-2 and TRBJ1-1; D may be TRBD1 (5 bases). This CDR3 is 14 amino acids long. The V gene lost 4 bases and the J gene lost 3 bases, with 12 bases spanning the gap. The V gene's germline CDR1 is SGHTA and CDR2 FQGNSA. The CDR3: CASSSYRIYTEAFF. CDR3 sequence (DNA): TGTGCCAGCAGCTCCTACAGGATCTACACTGAAGCTTTCTTT. Filled out from reference TRBV7-2 and TRBJ1-1, the complete variable domain reads GAGVSQSPSNKVTEKGKDVELRCDPISGHTALYWYRQSLGQGLEFLIYFQGNSAPDKSGLPSDRFSAERTGGSVSTLTIQRTQQEDSAVYLCASSSYRIYTEAFFGQGTRLTVV.

The chain combines TRBV27 with TRBJ2-1; D not resolved. This CDR3 has 13 amino acids. Germline CDR1 reads MNHEY; CDR2 reads SMNVEV (reference sequence). Trimming removed 2 bases at V and 6 bases at J, with 8 bases between. The CDR3 nucleotides are TGTGCCAGCAGTTTAGGAAACTTCAATGAGCAGTTCTTC. Translating gives CASSLGNFNEQFF.

The chain is built from TRBV13 and TRBJ2-1; tentative D call: TRBD1 (6 bases). Trimming removed 8 bases from V and 5 bases from J, with 16 bases in between. CDR3 length equals 14 residues. Germline CDR1 and CDR2: PRHDT and FYEKMQ (reference sequence). This CDR3 is CASGGRLLHNEQFF. The CDR3 DNA sequence: TGTGCCAGCGGGGGCCGTCTCCTTCACAATGAGCAGTTCTTC.

The V gene is TRBV4-1, the J gene TRBJ1-2; TRBD1 agrees at 10 bases. Germline V lookup: CDR1 MGHRA, CDR2 YSYEKL. This CDR3 is 16 amino acids long. J lost 4 bases, V lost 1 base, and 6 bases had no gene match. CDR3: CASSQGLDRGTYGYTF. CDR3 nucleotides: TGCGCCAGCAGCCAAGGATTGGACAGGGGGACCTATGGCTACACCTTC.

In its sample, this clone was seen a few times. This chain uses TRBV7-9 with TRBJ2-5; D is unresolved. This CDR3 is built from 13 residues. The germline V gene encodes CDR1 SEHNR and CDR2 FQNEAQ (reference sequence). The V gene lost 7 bases and the J gene lost 5 bases, with 14 bases spanning the gap. The CDR3 spells CASNRGQMETQYF. The DNA of the CDR3 is TGTGCCAGCAACCGCGGTCAGATGGAGACCCAGTACTTC. The variable domain in full, with the rest retrieved from reference TRBV7-9 and TRBJ2-5, is DTGVSQNPRHKITKRGQNVTFRCDPISEHNRLYWYRQTLGQGPEFLTYFQNEAQLEKSRLLSDRFSAERPKGSFSTLEIQRTEQGDSAMYLCASNRGQMETQYFGPGTRLLVL.

The DNA for the CDR3 is TGTGCCAGCAGTGATTGGGGGACGGGCAATCAGCCCCAGCATTTT. Protein product: CASSDWGTGNQPQHF. The chain carries TRBV25-1 and TRBJ1-5; a possible D gene is TRBD1 (5 bases). V dropped 3 bases and J dropped 2 bases, with 11 bases sitting between them. The germline V gene encodes CDR1 MGHDK and CDR2 SYGVNS. CDR3 length equals 15 residues.

This sequence joins TRBV4-2 and TRBJ1-5, with 9 bases identical to TRBD1. Germline V gene data show CDR1 as LGHNA and CDR2 as YNFKEQ. The junction had 6 bases not matched to a gene; V was cut back by 7 bases and J by 2 bases. CDR3 length: 15 amino acids. CDR3 sequence (DNA): TGTGCCAGCACCCCAGGGGACAGGGGCAATCAGCCCCAGCATTTT. Translating gives CASTPGDRGNQPQHF.

The chain is built from TRBV5-1 and TRBJ2-3; D gene ambiguous. The CDR3 totals 15 residues. CDR1 is SGHRS and CDR2 is YFSETQ in the germline V gene. The V end was cut by 3 bases, the J end by 0 bases, with 11 bases between. CDR3 coding DNA: TGCGCCAGCAGCTCGACGGTTACTAGCACAGATACGCAGTATTTT. Translating gives CASSSTVTSTDTQYF.

V gene TRBV6-5 combines with J gene TRBJ2-7; 7 nucleotides agree with TRBD2. The V and J ends lost 1 base and 4 bases, in that order; junction bases with no gene match: 10. The CDR3 is 16 residues long. In germline, CDR1 is MNHEY, CDR2 SVGAGI. The DNA for the CDR3 is TGTGCCAGCAGTTACTTAGGGAGCAGGGAGGGATACGAGCAGTACTTC. Translated, it gives CASSYLGSREGYEQYF.

The chain uses TRBV5-6 and TRBJ1-2, with D uncertain. V was trimmed by 4 bases and J by 5 bases, leaving 18 bases between them. Per germline, CDR1 SGHDT and CDR2 YYEEEE. The CDR3 runs 15 residues. The DNA of the CDR3 is TGTGCCAGCAGCGACGGGATGTCGGTACAATATGGCTACACCTTC. It translates to CASSDGMSVQYGYTF. The variable domain in full, with the rest retrieved from reference TRBV5-6 and TRBJ1-2, is DAGVTQSPTHLIKTRGQQVTLRCSPKSGHDTVSWYQQALGQGPQFIFQYYEEEERQRGNFPDRFSGHQFPNYSSELNVNALLLGDSALYLCASSDGMSVQYGYTFGSGTRLTVV.

The chain combines TRBV6-2 or TRBV6-3 with TRBJ2-7, with D possibly being TRBD1 (5 bases). The germline gives CDR1 MNHEY, CDR2 SVGEGT. This CDR3 has 13 amino acids. The V end was cut by 3 bases, the J end by 2 bases, with 8 bases between. For the CDR3, the DNA is TGTGCCAGCAGTTATGGGGCAGCCTACGAGCAGTACTTC. Translating it yields CASSYGAAYEQYF.

In its sample, this clone was seen once. This chain uses TRBV2 with TRBJ1-6; 8 nucleotides match TRBD1. V gave up 5 bases and J gave up 10 bases; unmatched junction bases: 10. The CDR3 consists of 15 residues. Per the germline V gene, CDR1 is SNHLY and CDR2 is FYNNEI. The CDR3 coding sequence is TGTGCCAGCAGTAATCGACAGGGGCTTGAATCACCCCTCCACTTT. It specifies CASSNRQGLESPLHF.

The rearrangement uses TRBV5-8 and TRBJ1-1; D gene ambiguous. Trimming pared 0 bases from V and 5 bases from J, leaving 11 bases between. The length of the CDR3 is 14 residues. The V gene's germline CDR1 is SGHTS and CDR2 YDEGEE. The CDR3 DNA reads TGTGCCAGCAGCTTGGAGGTTCGATTGACTGAAGCTTTCTTT. Translated: CASSLEVRLTEAFF.

The chain couples TRBV19 to TRBJ1-5, with unresolved D. The V end was cut by 2 bases, the J end by 8 bases, with 13 bases between. The CDR3 length is 14 residues. Germline CDR1 and CDR2: LNHDA and SQIVND (reference sequence). The DNA for the CDR3 is TGTGCCAGTAGTATAATCCAGCCCGGCAAGCCCCAGCATTTT. Translating it yields CASSIIQPGKPQHF. Full variable domain (rest looked up from reference TRBV19 and TRBJ1-5): DGGITQSPKYLFRKEGQNVTLSCEQNLNHDAMYWYRQDPGQGLRLIYYSQIVNDFQKGDIAEGYSVSREKKESFPLTVTSAQKNPTAFYLCASSIIQPGKPQHFGDGTRLSIL.

This chain links TRBV12-3 or TRBV12-4 with TRBJ1-1; tentatively, D is TRBD1 (5 bases). CDR3 size: 13 residues. The V gene lost 3 bases and the J gene lost 2 bases, with 7 bases spanning the gap. As DNA, the CDR3 is TGTGCCAGCAGTTTTCAGGGTAACACTGAAGCTTTCTTT. Amino acids: CASSFQGNTEAFF.

V usage is TRBV7-9 and J usage is TRBJ2-7; the match to TRBD2 covers 7 bases. Germline assignment: CDR1 SEHNR and CDR2 FQNEAQ (reference sequence). V lost 1 base, J lost 7 bases, and 13 bases stayed unmatched. The CDR3 loop spans 16 amino acids. CDR3 DNA: TGTGCCAGCAGCTTAGACGAAGCGGGGCCGTGTCGGGAGCAGTACTTC. It encodes CASSLDEAGPCREQYF.

A few counts support this clone. The chain couples TRBV12-3 or TRBV12-4 to TRBJ1-1, with D tentatively TRBD1 (6 bases). This CDR3 region has 13 residues. Trimming stripped 6 bases from V and 11 bases from J, with 19 bases between. CDR3 in amino acids: CASSRRGSGWAFF. CDR3 bases: TGTGCCAGCAGCAGAAGGGGGTCAGGGTGGGCTTTCTTT.

CDR3 bases: TGCGCCAGCAGCGCCCCACTGACTAGCTCTAATGAGCAGTTCTTC. Amino acid sequence: CASSAPLTSSNEQFF. The genes are TRBV5-1 and TRBJ2-1; TRBD2 agrees at 7 bases. CDR3 size: 15 residues. Germline trimming cut 4 bases from V and 7 bases from J; bases unmatched to any gene: 11. The germline V gene encodes CDR1 SGHRS and CDR2 YFSETQ.

The chain is built from TRBV13 and TRBJ1-3, with 7 bases fitting TRBD1. Germline CDR1 PRHDT, CDR2 FYEKMQ (reference sequence). V lost 5 bases, J lost 4 bases, and 5 bases stayed unmatched. The CDR3 is 14 amino acids. CDR3 loop: CASSQTGTGNTIYF. The CDR3 DNA is TGTGCCAGCAGCCAGACAGGGACAGGAAACACCATATATTTT. Combining the CDR3 with reference TRBV13 and TRBJ1-3 gives the whole variable domain AAGVIQSPRHLIKEKRETATLKCYPIPRHDTVYWYQQGPGQDPQFLISFYEKMQSDKGSIPDRFSAQQFSDYHSELNMSSLELGDSALYFCASSQTGTGNTIYFGEGSWLTVV.

For the CDR3, the DNA is TGTGCCACCAGCCCGCAAGAGACCAGCTCCTACGAGCAGTACTTC. It codes for CATSPQETSSYEQYF. The V gene is TRBV15, the J gene TRBJ2-7; D unclear. V lost 5 bases and J lost 0, with 14 bases in between. The CDR3 has 15 amino acids. The germline V gene encodes CDR1 LNHNV and CDR2 YYDKDF (reference sequence).